The 32 T cell receptor beta chains in this list originate from one sample, sequenced in a study of blood T cells in healthy people across ages. A second about 7 to 12 cycle PCR used barcoded and J-beta primers. TCRdb re-derived calls from the 5' RACE reads in MiXCR, one entry per CDR3 protein. The sample holds 500,000 to 600,000 distinct CDR3 sequences, 25% to 30% seen once. Material for sequencing was blood. The receptors stem from a woman aged 70-85 years in good health.

Details on this clonotype: A read error may produce the germline difference seen at one junction end. The chain links TRBV5-5 to TRBJ2-2; D may match TRBD1 or TRBD2 (5 bases each). Germline assignment: CDR1 SGHKS and CDR2 YYEKEE (reference sequence). This CDR3 has 15 amino acids. The CDR3 protein is CASSMQGLNTGELLF. For the CDR3, the DNA is TGTGCCAGCAGCATGCAGGGTTTGAACACCGGGGAGCTGCTTTTT.

This clonotype was detected only a few times. J is TRBJ1-2 and V is TRBV19; 9 bases align to TRBD1. There are 16 residues in the CDR3. CDR1 is LNHDA and CDR2 is SQIVND in the germline V gene (reference sequence). Trimming at V came to 7 bases and at J to 4 bases, leaving 13 bases not matched to a gene. CDR3 sequence (DNA): TGTGCCAGTATCCCCTCCGGGACAGGGAGTTTCTATGGCTACACCTTC. Translation gives CASIPSGTGSFYGYTF.

This clonotype appeared many times. The gene calls are TRBV29-1 and TRBJ2-5; 9 nucleotides line up with TRBD2. Germline V gene sequence: CDR1 SQVTM, CDR2 ANQGSEA. Unmatched junction bases numbered 10, after V lost 4 bases and J lost 7 bases. This CDR3 comprises 14 residues. The CDR3, as DNA: TGCAGCGTTGTTGGACTAGCGAGAGTCGGGACCCAGTACTTC. Amino acid sequence: CSVVGLARVGTQYF.

In nucleotides, the CDR3 is TGTGCCAGCAGCTTAGTGGTCCACGAGCAGTACTTC. It yields the protein CASSLVVHEQYF. V usage is TRBV7-9 and J usage is TRBJ2-7; D is unclear. Germline loops: CDR1 SEHNR, CDR2 FQNEAQ (reference sequence). This CDR3 comprises 12 residues. V was clipped by 1 base and J by 5 bases, with 6 bases between them.

The sample holds one count of this clonotype. This chain links TRBV7-2 with TRBJ2-5, with D unresolved. The germline V and J ends were trimmed by 4 bases and 8 bases, with 17 bases remaining between them. Germline loops: CDR1 SGHTA, CDR2 FQGNSA. The CDR3 contains 14 residues. CDR3 in amino acids: CASSSEPYAETQYF. The CDR3 DNA reads TGTGCCAGCAGCTCTGAACCTTACGCGGAAACCCAGTACTTC. Using reference TRBV7-2 and TRBJ2-5 for the parts outside the CDR3, the full variable domain is GAGVSQSPSNKVTEKGKDVELRCDPISGHTALYWYRQSLGQGLEFLIYFQGNSAPDKSGLPSDRFSAERTGGSVSTLTIQRTQQEDSAVYLCASSSEPYAETQYFGPGTRLLVL.

The CDR3 loop is CASSLVRGDQFF. The DNA for the CDR3 is TGTGCCAGCAGCTTAGTTCGGGGGGATCAGTTCTTC. This chain links TRBV7-8 with TRBJ2-1; 7 positions match TRBD2. Trimming took 1 base from V and 13 from J; bases not matched to a gene: 4. The CDR3 is 12 amino acids. In germline, CDR1 is SGHVS, CDR2 FQNEAQ.

The gene calls are TRBV7-2 and TRBJ2-5, with D possibly matching TRBD1 (5 bases). The J call may not be correct, given that the DNA end is closer to TRBJ2-7. The CDR3 loop spans 15 amino acids. Germline V gives CDR1 SGHTA, CDR2 FQGNSA. Here the CDR3 reads CASSINSQGMAEQYF. CDR3 DNA sequence: TGTGCCAGCAGCATAAATTCGCAGGGAATGGCCGAGCAGTACTTC.

The chain is built from TRBV6-2 or TRBV6-3 and TRBJ2-5, with D perhaps assigned TRBD1 or TRBD2 (5 bases each). The DNA end favors TRBJ2-1, so the J call may be wrong. This CDR3 has 16 residues. Germline-derived CDR1 and CDR2 are MNHEY and SVGEGT. CDR3 region: CASSYWPGRGYNEQFF. CDR3 coding DNA: TGTGCCAGCAGTTACTGGCCGGGACGGGGTTACAATGAGCAGTTCTTC.

This clonotype was observed a handful of times. The chain links TRBV20-1 to TRBJ2-3; TRBD2 agrees at 8 bases. The junction had 8 bases not matched to a gene; V was cut back by 6 bases and J by 3 bases. The CDR3 extends over 14 amino acids. Germline-derived CDR1 and CDR2 are DFQATT and SNEGSKA (reference sequence). The DNA for the CDR3 is TGCAGTGCCGATAGCGGGGTAGAAACAGATACGCAGTATTTT. Amino acid sequence: CSADSGVETDTQYF.

As for this clonotype: This may be a read error, as it is one base from a much larger clone. The chain carries TRBV10-2 and TRBJ2-7, with TRBD1 identical over 9 bases. The germline CDR1 and CDR2 sequences are WSHSY and SAAADI. CDR3 length: 14 amino acids. The V gene end was trimmed by 6 bases and the J gene end by 6 bases; junction bases not matched to a gene: 9. The CDR3 reads CASRGRGTGCEQYF. CDR3 DNA sequence: TGCGCCAGCAGAGGCAGGGGGACAGGGTGCGAGCAGTACTTC.

This clonotype was observed a handful of times. The chain is built from TRBV7-9 and TRBJ1-1, with D tentatively TRBD1 (5 bases). Germline V gene data show CDR1 as SEHNR and CDR2 as FQNEAQ (reference sequence). The V end lost 5 bases, the J end lost 3 bases, and 19 bases lay between the germline ends. The CDR3 extends over 16 amino acids. The CDR3 loop is CASSPIGTLEDTEAFF. In nucleotides, the CDR3 is TGTGCCAGCAGCCCTATCGGGACTCTCGAGGACACTGAAGCTTTCTTT. Using reference TRBV7-9 and TRBJ1-1 for the parts outside the CDR3, the full variable domain is DTGVSQNPRHKITKRGQNVTFRCDPISEHNRLYWYRQTLGQGPEFLTYFQNEAQLEKSRLLSDRFSAERPKGSFSTLEIQRTEQGDSAMYLCASSPIGTLEDTEAFFGQGTRLTVV.

The chain is built from TRBV7-2 and TRBJ2-3, with a tentative D call TRBD2 (5 bases). The CDR3 runs to 13 residues. V lost 5 bases, J lost 5 bases, and 11 bases lay in between. Germline CDR1 is SGHTA and CDR2 is FQGNSA. DNA for the CDR3: TGTGCCAGCAGCCCCAGGACTCGAGATACGCAGTATTTT. The encoded protein is CASSPRTRDTQYF.

CDR3 DNA: TGCAGTGCTAGTTATGCGGGGCGCACCGGGGAGCTGTTTTTT. Amino acids: CSASYAGRTGELFF. The chain carries TRBV20-1 and TRBJ2-2, with D perhaps TRBD2 (6 bases). The CDR3 runs 14 residues. V lost 3 bases, J lost 4 bases, and 12 bases lay in between. Germline V gene sequence: CDR1 DFQATT, CDR2 SNEGSKA (reference sequence).

The chain links TRBV7-9 to TRBJ2-1; TRBD2 might be the D (6 bases). Trimming took off 5 bases at V and 7 bases at J, with 15 bases between the two ends. This CDR3 region has 14 residues. CDR1 is SEHNR, CDR2 FQNEAQ, per germline (reference sequence). The CDR3 region has the DNA TGTGCCAGCAGCACAATGGGGGGTAGTAATGAGCAGTTCTTC. Residues: CASSTMGGSNEQFF. Drawing the rest from reference TRBV7-9 and TRBJ2-1, the complete variable domain is DTGVSQNPRHKITKRGQNVTFRCDPISEHNRLYWYRQTLGQGPEFLTYFQNEAQLEKSRLLSDRFSAERPKGSFSTLEIQRTEQGDSAMYLCASSTMGGSNEQFFGPGTRLTVL.

Concerning this clonotype: The junction departs from germline at one end; a sequencing error may be responsible. The chain has TRBV4-2 and TRBJ1-3; 8 nucleotides line up with TRBD1. CDR1 LGHNA and CDR2 YNFKEQ come from the germline V gene. CDR3 length: 18 amino acids. In DNA form, the CDR3 reads TGTGCCGGCAGCCTACAGTGGGCAGGGGGCGCAGAAGGAAACACCATATATTTT. This gives the protein CAGSLQWAGGAEGNTIYF.

The genes are TRBV10-3 and TRBJ2-3; 14 bases align to TRBD2. This CDR3 has 15 amino acids. Per germline, CDR1 ENHRY and CDR2 SYGVKD. V gave up 2 bases and J gave up 6 bases; unmatched junction bases: 1. The CDR3 DNA is TGTGCCATCAGTGAGGGGACTAGCGGGAGTGATACGCAGTATTTT. Encoded protein: CAISEGTSGSDTQYF.

This clonotype was detected only a few times. The chain employs TRBV7-2 and TRBJ2-5; 11 bases fit TRBD2. TRBJ2-1 matches the DNA end more closely, so the J call is doubtful. CDR3 length: 15 residues. Germline V gene lookup returns CDR1 SGHTA and CDR2 FQGNSA. The DNA of the CDR3 is TGTGCCAGCAGCTCGACTAGCGGGGATCACCATGAGCAGTTCTTC. It specifies CASSSTSGDHHEQFF.

The chain uses TRBV7-2 and TRBJ2-7, with D tentatively TRBD1 or TRBD2 (5 bases each). The germline V and J ends were trimmed by 5 bases and 4 bases, with 12 bases remaining between them. The V gene's germline CDR1 is SGHTA and CDR2 FQGNSA. The CDR3 totals 13 residues. The CDR3 loop is CASSRPGRYEQYF. The DNA for the CDR3 is TGTGCCAGCAGCCGACCGGGACGTTACGAGCAGTACTTC.

The rearrangement uses TRBV9 and TRBJ1-2; 8 bases match TRBD1. CDR3 length equals 15 residues. Germline V lookup: CDR1 SGDLS, CDR2 YYNGEE. The J segment lost 3 bases and the V segment lost 4 bases, leaving 8 bases of the junction unmatched. Written as DNA, the CDR3 is TGTGCCAGCAGCATCACCCCGGGACAGGACTATGGCTACACCTTC. This sequence encodes CASSITPGQDYGYTF.

Ten or more counts support this clonotype. The V and J genes are TRBV29-1 and TRBJ2-5; 9 positions match TRBD1. The J call may be faulty, since TRBJ2-7 better matches the DNA end. Germline CDR1 SQVTM, CDR2 ANQGSEA. The CDR3 consists of 13 residues. The CDR3 coding sequence is TGCAGCGTTGCGGGGACAGGGTTAGTCGAGCAGTACTTC. Residues: CSVAGTGLVEQYF.

This clonotype was counted only a few times. The chain recombines TRBV12-3 or TRBV12-4 with TRBJ2-5, with TRBD2 as a possible D gene (6 bases). V lost 3 bases and J lost 3, with 8 bases in between. This CDR3 spans 13 amino acids. The CDR3 DNA is TGTGCCAGCAGTTTTTGGGGGGAAGAGACCCAGTACTTC. Amino acids: CASSFWGEETQYF.

Only a few counts were recorded for this clonotype. This chain joins TRBV5-1 and TRBJ2-7; D gene unclear. The V and J ends lost 0 bases and 4 bases respectively, with 8 bases between them. Germline values: CDR1 SGHRS, CDR2 YFSETQ. This CDR3 has 13 amino acids. CDR3 DNA: TGCGCCAGCAGCTTGGAGGGCAGATACGAGCAGTACTTC. Its translation is CASSLEGRYEQYF.

As DNA, the CDR3 is TGTGCCACCAGTGCGATCCCCCAGCCCCAGCATTTT. This encodes CATSAIPQPQHF. V is TRBV24-1 and J is TRBJ1-5; unclear D gene. This CDR3 comprises 12 residues. From germline, CDR1 is KGHDR and CDR2 SFDVKD. V lost 5 bases to trimming and J lost 7 bases, with 8 bases between them.

The chain couples TRBV24-1 to TRBJ1-4, with 9 bases identical to TRBD1. In germline, CDR1 is KGHDR, CDR2 SFDVKD. The CDR3 totals 15 residues. The V gene end was trimmed by 5 bases and the J gene end by 7 bases; junction bases not matched to a gene: 7. For the CDR3, the DNA is TGTGCCACCAGTGCCACCGGGACAGGGAGTGAAAAACTGTTTTTT. Protein sequence: CATSATGTGSEKLFF.

CDR3 sequence (DNA): TGTGCCAGCAGCCCTGGGGAGGACAGCTATGGCTACACCTTC. This encodes CASSPGEDSYGYTF. The chain joins TRBV14 to TRBJ1-2; D might be TRBD1 (6 bases). The V end was cut by 4 bases, the J end by 4 bases, with 13 bases between. In germline, CDR1 is SGHDN, CDR2 FVKESK. The CDR3 runs 14 residues. Full variable domain (remainder filled in from reference TRBV14 and TRBJ1-2): EAGVTQFPSHSVIEKGQTVTLRCDPISGHDNLYWYRRVMGKEIKFLLHFVKESKQDESGMPNNRFLAERTGGTYSTLKVQPAELEDSGVYFCASSPGEDSYGYTFGSGTRLTVV.

V is TRBV3-1 and J is TRBJ1-6, with 7 bases that match TRBD1. The V gene's germline CDR1 is LGHDT and CDR2 YNNKEL (reference sequence). The CDR3 extends over 15 amino acids. V lost 1 base and J lost 17; bases outside the gene matches: 14. The CDR3 region is CASSQADRDFVKVHF. CDR3 sequence (DNA): TGTGCCAGCAGCCAAGCCGACAGGGATTTCGTAAAGGTCCACTTT.

This rearrangement joins TRBV7-2 to TRBJ1-2, with TRBD1 as a possible D gene (5 bases). CDR3 length: 13 residues. The V end was cut by 5 bases, the J end by 8 bases, with 15 bases between. CDR1 is SGHTA, CDR2 FQGNSA, per germline. CDR3 sequence (DNA): TGTGCCAGCAGCCCGCAGGGACTGCAGGGCTACACCTTC. Translated, it gives CASSPQGLQGYTF.

The rearrangement links TRBV9 to TRBJ2-7; D gene unclear. CDR1 is SGDLS and CDR2 is YYNGEE in the germline V gene. The germline V and J ends were trimmed by 0 bases and 1 base, with 5 bases remaining between them. This CDR3 spans 13 amino acids. DNA for the CDR3: TGTGCCAGCAGCGTAGATTTATCCTACGAGCAGTACTTC. This codes for CASSVDLSYEQYF.

J is TRBJ2-5 and V is TRBV4-3; tentatively, D is TRBD1 (5 bases). Gene TRBJ2-1 matches the end of the DNA better, so the J call may be wrong. Germline assignment: CDR1 LGHNA and CDR2 YSLEER. The CDR3 length is 14 residues. This chain's CDR3 is CASSQDAQGREQFF. As DNA, the CDR3 is TGCGCCAGCAGCCAAGATGCGCAGGGAAGAGAGCAGTTCTTC.

Worth noting for this clonotype: Compared with germline, one end of the junction differs, possibly owing to a read error. The chain employs TRBV9 and TRBJ1-2, with no clear D. The germline V gene encodes CDR1 SGDLS and CDR2 YYNGEE. This CDR3 region has 12 residues. The CDR3 DNA reads TGTGCCAGCAGCCGTATTGGTTATGGCTACACTTTC. Its protein product is CASSRIGYGYTF.

DNA for the CDR3: TGTGCCAGCAGCGTAGATGGGGGTTTGAACACTGAAGCTTTCTTT. It specifies CASSVDGGLNTEAFF. The gene calls are TRBV9 and TRBJ1-1, with D possibly being TRBD1 (5 bases). V gave up 0 bases and J gave up 0 bases, with 9 bases separating them. The V gene's germline CDR1 is SGDLS and CDR2 YYNGEE. The CDR3 contains 15 residues.

CDR3 amino acids: CSANTLGELFF. CDR3 nucleotides: TGCAGTGCTAATACCCTCGGGGAGCTGTTTTTT. The chain recombines TRBV20-1 with TRBJ2-2; D is ambiguous. The germline V and J ends were trimmed by 4 bases and 7 bases, with 7 bases remaining between them. Germline V gene data show CDR1 as DFQATT and CDR2 as SNEGSKA (reference sequence). The CDR3 extends over 11 amino acids.